This TCR beta chain stems from a study of T cell repertoires in cytomegalovirus infection. Germline V gene lookup returns CDR1 SEHNR and CDR2 FQNEAQ (reference sequence). V dropped 5 bases and J dropped 6; count of bases not matched to a gene: 6. The CDR3 covers 13 residues. This clonotype was found a few times. MiXCR was run by TCRdb on the reads, yielding one entry per CDR3 protein. This sample has 630,000 or so distinct CDR3 sequences, with approximately 24% found just once. The material sequenced was CD8+ T cells from PBMCs. The chain joins TRBV7-9 to TRBJ1-2, with TRBD1 matching over 7 bases. This TCR came from a human donor in good health (CMV status not recorded). Some clones in this sample may be carry-over from other donors' samples. The CDR3 is CASSADRRHGYTF. CDR3 coding DNA: TGTGCCAGCAGCGCGGACAGGCGGCATGGCTACACCTTC.